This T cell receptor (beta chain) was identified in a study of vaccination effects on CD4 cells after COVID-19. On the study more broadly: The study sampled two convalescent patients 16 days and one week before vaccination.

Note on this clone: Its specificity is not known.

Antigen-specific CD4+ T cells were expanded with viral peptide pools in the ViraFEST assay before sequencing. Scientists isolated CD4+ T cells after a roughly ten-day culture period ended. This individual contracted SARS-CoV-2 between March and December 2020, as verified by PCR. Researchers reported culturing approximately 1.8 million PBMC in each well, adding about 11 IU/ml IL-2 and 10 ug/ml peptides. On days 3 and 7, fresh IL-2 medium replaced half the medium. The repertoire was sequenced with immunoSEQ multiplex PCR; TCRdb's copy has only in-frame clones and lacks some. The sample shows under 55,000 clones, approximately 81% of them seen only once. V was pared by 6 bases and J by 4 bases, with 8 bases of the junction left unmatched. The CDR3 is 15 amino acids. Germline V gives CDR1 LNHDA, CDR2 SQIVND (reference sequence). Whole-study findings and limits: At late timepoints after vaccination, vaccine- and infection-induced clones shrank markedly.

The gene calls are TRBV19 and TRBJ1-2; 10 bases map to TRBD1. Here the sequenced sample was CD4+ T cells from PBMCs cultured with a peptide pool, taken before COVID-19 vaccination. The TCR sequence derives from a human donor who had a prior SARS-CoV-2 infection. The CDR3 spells CASRTTGGGGYGYTF. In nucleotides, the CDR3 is TGTGCCAGTAGAACGACAGGGGGCGGAGGCTATGGCTACACCTTC.